A single TCR beta chain is shown here with its context. Authors' data handling: Quantification of nucleated cells was approximated via reference gene primer amplification. Data came from immunoSEQ multiplex PCR; TCRdb stores just in-frame clones and leaves some out. The V and J calls and clone size were taken over from that table, and D and trimming were inferred from the DNA. Here the sample spans 250,000 to 400,000 clones, around 85% being singletons. The data originate from a study of blood T cell repertoires in COVID-19. Study-level information: COVID-19 samples collected from the United States, Italy and Spain covered acute and convalescent phases.

Participants' own reports of clinical history determined their cohort assignment. Contact with a PCR-confirmed or clinician-diagnosed COVID-19 case occurred within 2 weeks of entry. The J segment lost 8 bases and the V segment lost 6 bases, leaving 3 bases of the junction unmatched. CDR1 is SNHLY, CDR2 FYNNEI, per germline. The CDR3 is made up of 12 amino acids. Sequencing was carried out using PBMCs or T cells enriched from blood (not recorded which). The chain combines TRBV2 with TRBJ2-4; 8 bases agree with TRBD2. The TCR comes from a woman in her twenties or thirties who had been exposed to COVID-19. CDR3 bases: TGTGCCAGCAGCCCAGCGGGGGACATTCAGTACTTC. It is translated as CASSPAGDIQYF.